The entry below gives a single TCR beta chain sequence along with its context. The antigen remains unidentified. This entry comes from a study of monozygotic twins with inflammatory bowel disease. The CDR3 length is 15 residues. Template switching was used to attach UMIs, which incorporated a 6-nucleotide sample barcode. TCRdb re-called the 5' RACE reads and shows each CDR3 protein once, DNA omitted. This sample's table has more than 300,000 distinct CDR3 sequences. Study-level findings and limits: Twins with IBD had fewer clonotypes in common with others than healthy twins, particularly during disease activity.

The receptor's source is a human donor with ulcerative colitis or Crohn's disease, or a healthy co-twin of an affected twin (not recorded which). The rearrangement links TRBV12-3 or TRBV12-4 to TRBJ2-3. Source material: blood. The CDR3 spells CASSLEPLAPDTQYF.